The next 21 T cell receptor beta chains were all read from a single sample in a study of regulatory T cells in long-lasting Graves disease. The time point is: newly diagnosed GD, antithyroid drugs for less than 3 months. RNA isolated from PBMCs was used to make the TCR library. Combining iRepertoire HTBI primers with Arm-PCR of CDR3 regions, the authors built TCR beta libraries. TCRdb used MiXCR to reprocess the multiplex PCR reads, holding one entry per CDR3 protein. The sample has 400,000 to 550,000 distinct CDR3 sequences; roughly 15% are singletons. The same sample was also used in a study of T cells in Graves' hyperthyroidism and ophthalmopathy.

Material: peripheral blood mononuclear cells (PBMCs), obtained at new diagnosis, from a patient treated with antithyroid drugs. The receptors here all came from a woman aged 25 to 39 with Graves disease.

This clonotype was seen ten or more times. This chain connects TRBV2 to TRBJ1-2; 7 bases align to TRBD1. The CDR3 covers 14 residues. Germline assignment: CDR1 SNHLY and CDR2 FYNNEI. V shed 2 bases, J shed 2 bases, and the junction held 2 bases outside the gene matches. The CDR3 region has the DNA TGTGCCAGCAGTGAAAAGGGGGCAAACTATGGCTACACCTTC. The encoded protein is CASSEKGANYGYTF.

Ten or more counts support this clonotype. The J gene is TRBJ1-4, the V gene TRBV20-1; 7 positions match TRBD1. CDR3 length: 17 residues. The V gene's germline CDR1 is DFQATT and CDR2 SNEGSKA (reference sequence). Trimming took 0 bases from V and 3 from J; bases not matched to a gene: 10. As DNA, the CDR3 is TGCAGTGCTAGAGATTGGTCTACAGGGGTGTCTAATGAAAAACTGTTTTTT. This sequence encodes CSARDWSTGVSNEKLFF.

This clonotype has at least ten counts. The gene calls are TRBV18 and TRBJ2-2; D unclear. V lost 6 bases and J lost 6, with 5 bases in between. This CDR3 has 11 amino acids. Germline V gene lookup returns CDR1 KGHSH and CDR2 LQKENI. CDR3: CASSRPGELFF. As DNA, the CDR3 is TGTGCCAGCTCTAGGCCCGGGGAGCTGTTTTTT. Filled out from reference TRBV18 and TRBJ2-2, the complete variable domain reads NAGVMQNPRHLVRRRGQEARLRCSPMKGHSHVYWYRQLPEEGLKFMVYLQKENIIDESGMPKERFSAEFPKEGPSILRIQQVVRGDSAAYFCASSRPGELFFGEGSRLTVL.

This clonotype was counted many times. This chain uses TRBV27 with TRBJ1-1; D possibly corresponds to TRBD1 (5 bases). The length of the CDR3 is 15 residues. V lost 3 bases and J 3 bases, leaving 14 bases between the germline ends. Germline V lookup: CDR1 MNHEY, CDR2 SMNVEV (reference sequence). CDR3 sequence: CASSFEGLGYTEAFF. The DNA of the CDR3 is TGTGCCAGCAGTTTCGAGGGGTTGGGATACACTGAAGCTTTCTTT.

This clonotype was recorded once. The junction departs from germline at one end; a sequencing error may be responsible. The rearrangement uses TRBV11-3 and TRBJ2-1, with D tentatively TRBD2 (6 bases). CDR1 is SGHNT and CDR2 is YENEEA in the germline V gene. The CDR3 has 14 residues. This CDR3 is CANSLDRGANEQFF. The CDR3 DNA is TGTGCCAACAGCTTAGATCGCGGGGCAAATGAGCAGTTCTTC.

This clonotype has at least ten counts. The chain has TRBV28 and TRBJ2-1; possibly TRBD1 for D (6 bases). This CDR3 contains 16 residues. Germline V gene lookup returns CDR1 MDHEN and CDR2 SYDVKM. Trimming cost V 6 bases and J 0 bases, with 15 bases left between them. CDR3 DNA: TGTGCCAGCAGCTTTCTAGGGGGTAGCTCCTACAATGAGCAGTTCTTC. The encoded protein is CASSFLGGSSYNEQFF.

The rearrangement links TRBV6-1 to TRBJ1-1, with D possibly TRBD1 on 6 matching bases. Germline lookup yields CDR1 MNHNS and CDR2 SASEGT. The CDR3 totals 14 residues. V lost 6 bases to trimming and J lost 8 bases, with 19 bases between them. CDR3 DNA: TGTGCCAGCAGGACCACAGGGAGCATGTACGAAGCTTTCTTT. It specifies CASRTTGSMYEAFF.

The V call is TRBV5-6, the J call TRBJ2-1; 14 nucleotides agree with TRBD2. V shed 0 bases and J 5 bases; nucleotides not matched to a gene: 19. Germline V lookup: CDR1 SGHDT, CDR2 YYEEEE. CDR3 size: 22 residues. The DNA of the CDR3 is TGTGCCAGCAGCTTGGCCATCGGGGACAGGGGTGGGACTAGCGGGAGAAACAATGAGCAGTTCTTC. Translation gives CASSLAIGDRGGTSGRNNEQFF.

On this clonotype itself: Relative to the germline gene, one junction end is altered; a read error may explain this. The rearrangement links TRBV12-3 or TRBV12-4 to TRBJ1-2; the match to TRBD1 covers 7 bases. The CDR3 consists of 14 residues. This CDR3 reads CASRAGQAGYDYTF. CDR3 sequence (DNA): TGTGCCAGCAGAGCCGGACAGGCTGGCTATGACTACACCTTC.

This chain joins TRBV5-5 and TRBJ2-7, with 7 bases identical to TRBD1. CDR1 and CDR2 (germline): SGHKS, YYEKEE (reference sequence). The CDR3 has 14 residues. V gave up 1 base and J gave up 2 bases; unmatched junction bases: 3. The CDR3 DNA reads as TGTGCCAGCAGCTTGAGACAGGGAGCCTACGAGCAGTACTTC. Protein: CASSLRQGAYEQYF.

For the CDR3, the DNA is TGTGCCATCAGGGCTACAGATACGCAGTATTTT. Encoded protein: CAIRATDTQYF. V usage is TRBV10-3 and J usage is TRBJ2-3; the D is unclear. The CDR3 contains 11 residues. Trimming took off 6 bases at V and 3 bases at J, with 4 bases between the two ends. Germline lookup yields CDR1 ENHRY and CDR2 SYGVKD.

This clonotype has a count of ten or more. This chain joins TRBV7-9 and TRBJ2-5, with D possibly being TRBD1 (5 bases). This CDR3 has 20 amino acids. The V end lost 2 bases, the J end lost 2 bases, and 27 bases lay between the germline ends. Germline values: CDR1 SEHNR, CDR2 FQNEAQ (reference sequence). The CDR3: CASSLSRTPRGEEPQETQYF. CDR3 sequence (DNA): TGTGCCAGCAGCTTATCCAGGACACCTCGAGGCGAGGAACCACAAGAGACCCAGTACTTC. The variable domain in full, completed from reference TRBV7-9 and TRBJ2-5, reads DTGVSQNPRHKITKRGQNVTFRCDPISEHNRLYWYRQTLGQGPEFLTYFQNEAQLEKSRLLSDRFSAERPKGSFSTLEIQRTEQGDSAMYLCASSLSRTPRGEEPQETQYFGPGTRLLVL.

At least ten counts were recorded for this clonotype. V and J are TRBV12-3 or TRBV12-4 and TRBJ2-3; D possibly corresponds to TRBD2 (5 bases). This CDR3 comprises 15 residues. V lost 0 bases, J lost 7 bases, and 14 bases lay in between. CDR3 sequence: CASSLAPGLLNTQYF. The CDR3 DNA reads TGTGCCAGCAGTTTAGCACCGGGGTTATTAAATACGCAGTATTTT.

As regards this clonotype: One end of the junction varies from germline; a read error may be responsible. The chain has TRBV28 and TRBJ1-2; D is uncertain. The CDR3 totals 12 residues. CDR1 is MDHEN and CDR2 is SYDVKM in the germline V gene. CDR3 sequence reads: CANSWQNYGYTF. In DNA, the CDR3 is TGTGCCAACAGTTGGCAGAACTATGGCTACACCTTC.

The chain is built from TRBV25-1 and TRBJ2-7, with 11 bases identical to TRBD1. The junction had 6 bases not matched to a gene; V was cut back by 3 bases and J by 2 bases. This CDR3 is 16 amino acids long. CDR1 is MGHDK and CDR2 is SYGVNS in the germline V gene. CDR3 loop: CASSEPGQGVPYEQYF. The CDR3 coding sequence is TGTGCCAGCAGTGAGCCGGGACAGGGGGTGCCCTACGAGCAGTACTTC.

In this sample, this clonotype turned up a few times. This rearrangement joins TRBV7-2 to TRBJ1-3, with TRBD1 matching 9 bases. The CDR3 loop spans 17 amino acids. J lost 0 bases, V lost 5 bases, and 8 bases had no gene match. Germline lookup yields CDR1 SGHTA and CDR2 FQGNSA. CDR3 loop: CASSRRTGADSGNTIYF. CDR3 nucleotide sequence: TGTGCCAGCAGCCGACGGACAGGGGCAGACTCTGGAAACACCATATATTTT.

The table lists this clonotype with many counts. The genes are TRBV2 and TRBJ1-5, with D possibly being TRBD1 (5 bases). This CDR3 is built from 15 residues. From germline, CDR1 is SNHLY and CDR2 FYNNEI. V shed 6 bases and J shed 5 bases, with 17 bases lying between them. For the CDR3, the DNA is TGTGCCAGCAGGGGGTTGGGGGGGAGAGATCAGCCCCAGCATTTT. This codes for CASRGLGGRDQPQHF. The variable domain in full, completed from reference TRBV2 and TRBJ1-5, reads EPEVTQTPSHQVTQMGQEVILRCVPISNHLYFYWYRQILGQKVEFLVSFYNNEISEKSEIFDDQFSVERPDGSNFTLKIRSTKLEDSAMYFCASRGLGGRDQPQHFGDGTRLSIL.

This clonotype has ten or more counts. This rearrangement joins TRBV12-3 or TRBV12-4 to TRBJ2-7; 8 bases agree with TRBD2. This CDR3 comprises 15 residues. V shed 3 bases, J shed 2 bases, and the junction held 6 bases outside the gene matches. The CDR3 DNA follows: TGTGCCAGCAGTTTTTTAGCGGGATCCCCCTACGAGCAGTACTTC. Encoded protein: CASSFLAGSPYEQYF.

CDR3 DNA: TGTGCCAGCAGCCCCAGGGGATCTGAAGCTTTCTTT. Its translation is CASSPRGSEAFF. The V call is TRBV11-3, the J call TRBJ1-1; D possibly corresponds to TRBD1 (6 bases). CDR1 and CDR2 (germline): SGHNT, YENEEA. The CDR3 extends over 12 amino acids. Trimming pared 5 bases from V and 6 bases from J, leaving 10 bases between.

In this sample, this clonotype turned up many times. The rearrangement uses TRBV7-2 and TRBJ2-1, with D perhaps matching TRBD2 (5 bases). Trimming stripped 3 bases from V and 7 bases from J, with 10 bases between. The length of the CDR3 is 13 residues. Germline V CDR1 and CDR2: SGHTA, FQGNSA. CDR3 amino acids: CASSFGRTNEQFF. CDR3 DNA: TGTGCCAGCAGCTTCGGGCGGACTAATGAGCAGTTCTTC.

The V gene is TRBV5-1, the J gene TRBJ2-1, with 9 bases identical to TRBD2. Per germline, CDR1 SGHRS and CDR2 YFSETQ. Trimming cost V 4 bases and J 2 bases; bases outside gene matches: 4. The CDR3 extends over 15 amino acids. This CDR3 reads CASSRLAETYNEQFF. CDR3 DNA sequence: TGCGCCAGCAGCCGACTAGCGGAGACCTACAATGAGCAGTTCTTC.